A single sample gave rise to the 23 T cell receptor beta chains below, sequenced in a study of metastatic and nonmetastatic thyroid tumors. TCRdb used MiXCR to call clones anew from the PCR reads. The data show under 35,000 clones, over 20% seen once. Patients had received no treatment of any kind before thyroid surgery. Specimen: blood. The source is a female donor with papillary thyroid cancer or a benign thyroid nodule (not recorded which). Some clones in this sample may be carry-over from other donors' samples.

This clone was observed once. This is likely a read error, given that the CDR3 carries no conserved phenylalanine or tryptophan at its end. The V and J genes are TRBV7-2 and TRBJ2-1; D ambiguous. Trimming took off 6 bases at V and 7 bases at J, with 10 bases between the two ends. The CDR3 sequence is 12 residues long. Per germline, CDR1 SGHTA and CDR2 FQGNSA. CDR3 protein: CASSPTRNEQFL. Written as DNA, the CDR3 is TGTGCCAGCAGTCCTACTCGGAATGAGCAGTTCTTA.

This clone was detected ten times or more. The chain is built from TRBV11-3 and TRBJ1-1, with D possibly matching TRBD1 (6 bases). The CDR3 has 14 amino acids. From germline, CDR1 is SGHNT and CDR2 YENEEA. V was shortened by 1 base and J by 3 bases, with 9 bases between the two germline ends. This CDR3 reads CASSLGGLHTEAFF. Here the CDR3 DNA reads TGTGCCAGCAGCTTAGGGGGGCTCCACACTGAAGCTTTCTTT.

J is TRBJ1-5 and V is TRBV18; a weak D match, TRBD1 (6 bases). This CDR3 has 12 amino acids. Trimming pared 6 bases from V and 8 bases from J, leaving 11 bases between. Germline loops: CDR1 KGHSH, CDR2 LQKENI. CDR3 DNA: TGTGCCAGCTCGCAGGGGCGCGAGCCCCAGCATTTT. Translation gives CASSQGREPQHF.

This clone was detected ten times or more. This sequence joins TRBV18 and TRBJ2-1; 10 bases fit TRBD1. Germline V gives CDR1 KGHSH, CDR2 LQKENI. With V trimmed by 3 bases and J by 7 bases, 9 bases remained unmatched. This CDR3 has 16 residues. CDR3 residues: CASSPLGQGGVNEQFF. For the CDR3, the DNA is TGTGCCAGCTCACCTCTAGGACAGGGGGGTGTGAATGAGCAGTTCTTC.

V usage is TRBV11-3 and J usage is TRBJ2-1; tentatively, D is TRBD2 (5 bases). This CDR3 is 13 amino acids long. The germline CDR1 and CDR2 sequences are SGHNT and YENEEA. V shed 2 bases and J shed 6 bases, with 8 bases lying between them. CDR3 region: CASSLTSANEQFF. The DNA for the CDR3 is TGTGCCAGCAGCTTAACTAGTGCCAATGAGCAGTTCTTC.

The table lists this clone with a count of one. CDR3 in amino acids: CASSPLGPNTEAFF. The CDR3 DNA is TGTGCCAGCTCACCACTCGGGCCAAACACTGAAGCTTTCTTT. This chain links TRBV18 with TRBJ1-1; D is unresolved. There are 14 residues in the CDR3. Germline V gene lookup returns CDR1 KGHSH and CDR2 LQKENI. V was trimmed by 1 base and J by 2 bases, leaving 8 bases between them.

The chain combines TRBV11-2 with TRBJ2-1; D may match TRBD1 or TRBD2 (6 bases each). Germline V gene sequence: CDR1 SGHAT, CDR2 FQNNGV. V was trimmed by 1 base and J by 2 bases, leaving 9 bases between them. The CDR3 consists of 15 residues. Written as DNA, the CDR3 is TGTGCCAGCAGCTTAGTGGGGGGCACCTACAATGAGCAGTTCTTC. Protein: CASSLVGGTYNEQFF.

This clone showed up many times. This rearrangement joins TRBV12-3 or TRBV12-4 to TRBJ2-2; 13 bases are a match to TRBD2. V lost 6 bases, J lost 7 bases, and 8 bases stayed unmatched. The CDR3 runs to 16 residues. The CDR3 region is CASSSPGLAGFGELFF. CDR3 nucleotide sequence: TGTGCCAGCAGCTCCCCGGGACTAGCGGGATTCGGGGAGCTGTTTTTT.

The rearrangement links TRBV19 to TRBJ2-3, with TRBD2 identical over 10 bases. This CDR3 contains 16 residues. Germline V gene lookup returns CDR1 LNHDA and CDR2 SQIVND (reference sequence). V trimming: 2 bases; J trimming: 4 bases; junction bases outside the gene matches: 6. CDR3 nucleotides: TGTGCCAGTAGTATATTAGCGGGAGGTGTCGCAGATACGCAGTATTTT. Translating it yields CASSILAGGVADTQYF.

The rearrangement uses TRBV11-2 and TRBJ2-2; D is unresolved. CDR3 length: 13 amino acids. Germline V lookup: CDR1 SGHAT, CDR2 FQNNGV. With 3 bases removed from V and 5 bases from J, the gap between germline ends came to 7 bases. The CDR3 reads CASSLLRTGELFF. CDR3 coding DNA: TGTGCCAGCAGCTTGCTGCGAACCGGGGAGCTGTTTTTT. The whole variable domain, filled in from reference TRBV11-2 and TRBJ2-2, reads EAGVAQSPRYKIIEKRQSVAFWCNPISGHATLYWYQQILGQGPKLLIQFQNNGVVDDSQLPKDRFSAERLKGVDSTLKIQPAKLEDSAVYLCASSLLRTGELFFGEGSRLTVL.

This clone is categorized as medium-sized (0.01 to 0.1%). Here the CDR3 reads CATSEQGAYGYTF. The DNA of the CDR3 is TGTGCCACCAGTGAGCAGGGAGCCTATGGCTACACCTTC. The genes are TRBV24-1 and TRBJ1-2; tentative D call: TRBD1 (5 bases). The CDR3 spans 13 residues. Germline CDR1 is KGHDR and CDR2 is SFDVKD. The V gene lost 4 bases and the J gene lost 4 bases, with 9 bases spanning the gap.

At least ten counts were recorded for this clone. This rearrangement joins TRBV19 to TRBJ2-3; weak D call: TRBD1 (5 bases). From germline, CDR1 is LNHDA and CDR2 SQIVND (reference sequence). CDR3 length equals 13 residues. Trimming cost V 3 bases and J 5 bases, with 9 bases left between them. The CDR3 protein is CASSMGQRDTQYF. The DNA of the CDR3 is TGTGCCAGTAGTATGGGGCAAAGAGATACGCAGTATTTT.

About this clone: Relative to the germline gene, one junction end is altered; a read error may explain this. The V and J genes are TRBV6-1 and TRBJ1-1; no clear D gene. Germline assignment: CDR1 MNHNS and CDR2 SASEGT. This CDR3 comprises 15 residues. CDR3 nucleotide sequence: TGTGCCAGCATTCCGCCGGACTGGAGGAACACTGAAGCCTTCTTT. Its protein product is CASIPPDWRNTEAFF.

This clone is deemed medium-sized. J is TRBJ2-7 and V is TRBV27; TRBD1 aligns across 8 bases. V lost 6 bases and J lost 7; bases outside the gene matches: 11. The CDR3 has 14 amino acids. Germline V CDR1 and CDR2: MNHEY, SMNVEV (reference sequence). The CDR3 DNA reads as TGTGCCAGCAGATGGACAGGGAACGGTTGGGAGCAGTACTTC. This translates into CASRWTGNGWEQYF.

The V call is TRBV7-6, the J call TRBJ1-1; tentatively, D is TRBD1 (5 bases). Trimming left V 0 bases short and J 6 bases short, with 17 bases between. There are 16 residues in the CDR3. Germline lookup yields CDR1 SGHVS and CDR2 FNYEAQ. The CDR3 nucleotides read TGTGCCAGCAGCTTAGCGATGGGACCGGTTTTCGCTGAAGCTTTCTTT. Translation gives CASSLAMGPVFAEAFF.

The J gene is TRBJ2-2, the V gene TRBV12-5, with D possibly being TRBD2 (5 bases). This CDR3 is 16 amino acids long. The V end was cut by 0 bases, the J end by 7 bases, with 15 bases between. Germline V gives CDR1 LGHNT, CDR2 FRNRAP. The CDR3 protein is CASGLVLEMAGGELFF. CDR3 bases: TGTGCTAGTGGTTTGGTACTTGAGATGGCGGGCGGGGAGCTGTTTTTT. Drawing the rest from reference TRBV12-5 and TRBJ2-2, the complete variable domain is DARVTQTPRHKVTEMGQEVTMRCQPILGHNTVFWYRQTMMQGLELLAYFRNRAPLDDSGMPKDRFSAEMPDATLATLKIQPSEPRDSAVYFCASGLVLEMAGGELFFGEGSRLTVL.

Details on this clone: Sequence at one end of the junction differs from germline and may be a read error. The chain joins TRBV20-1 to TRBJ2-7; TRBD1 or TRBD2 may be the D gene (5 bases each). The CDR3 runs 16 residues. The germline V gene has CDR1 DFQATT and CDR2 SNEGSKA (reference sequence). CDR3 nucleotide sequence: TGCAGTGCTAGAGATGCCTCCGGGACCCGCTCCTACGATCAGTACTTC. Protein product: CSARDASGTRSYDQYF.

This clone was seen at least ten times. The chain uses TRBV5-8 and TRBJ1-6, with D unclear. V was clipped by 2 bases and J by 7 bases, with 10 bases between them. The CDR3 extends over 14 amino acids. Germline values: CDR1 SGHTS, CDR2 YDEGEE. CDR3 region: CASSFGSSNSPLHF. DNA for the CDR3: TGTGCCAGCAGCTTTGGCTCTTCGAATTCACCCCTCCACTTT.

The chain joins TRBV19 to TRBJ2-7; the D is unclear. Looked up from germline, CDR1 is LNHDA and CDR2 is SQIVND (reference sequence). The CDR3 covers 12 residues. The V gene lost 5 bases and the J gene lost 4 bases, with 9 bases spanning the gap. CDR3 region: CASSQTQYEQYF. Here the CDR3 DNA reads TGTGCCAGTAGTCAAACACAATACGAGCAGTACTTC. Drawing the rest from reference TRBV19 and TRBJ2-7, the complete variable domain is DGGITQSPKYLFRKEGQNVTLSCEQNLNHDAMYWYRQDPGQGLRLIYYSQIVNDFQKGDIAEGYSVSREKKESFPLTVTSAQKNPTAFYLCASSQTQYEQYFGPGTRLTVT.

This clone was observed a few times. This chain links TRBV19 with TRBJ1-4; D perhaps matches TRBD1 (5 bases). Germline assignment: CDR1 LNHDA and CDR2 SQIVND (reference sequence). V was trimmed by 8 bases and J by 0 bases, leaving 10 bases between them. The CDR3 spans 14 residues. This CDR3 reads CASGGSATNEKLFF. The CDR3 DNA sequence: TGTGCCAGTGGGGGGAGCGCAACTAATGAAAAACTGTTTTTT.

There are many counts of this clone. The chain is built from TRBV7-9 and TRBJ2-7, with a tentative D call TRBD2 (5 bases). CDR3 length: 13 amino acids. The V end was cut by 4 bases, the J end by 2 bases, with 9 bases between. The germline V gene encodes CDR1 SEHNR and CDR2 FQNEAQ (reference sequence). CDR3 coding DNA: TGTGCCAGCAGCTCGGACGGGACCTACGAGCAGTACTTC. It encodes CASSSDGTYEQYF.

This clone was seen many times. This chain connects TRBV5-1 to TRBJ2-1; TRBD2 matches 13 bases. The CDR3 has 15 residues. V trimming: 4 bases; J trimming: 8 bases; junction bases outside the gene matches: 6. CDR1 and CDR2 from the germline V gene are SGHRS and YFSETQ. Here the CDR3 DNA reads TGCGCCAGCAGCATAGGGACTAGCGGGAACGATGAGCAGTTCTTC. Its protein is CASSIGTSGNDEQFF.

This chain links TRBV12-3 or TRBV12-4 with TRBJ1-1, with a possible D match to TRBD1 (5 bases). V was cut by 3 bases and J by 6 bases, with 17 bases left in between. The length of the CDR3 is 15 residues. The CDR3 reads CASSFRGRGAPEAFF. The CDR3 region has the DNA TGTGCCAGCAGTTTCCGGGGTAGAGGGGCCCCTGAAGCTTTCTTT.